A selection of T cell receptor beta chains follows, all from one sample in a study of blood T cell repertoires in COVID-19. The table came from immunoSEQ multiplex PCR; TCRdb's copy has only in-frame clones and leaves some out. Among about 260,000 clones, around 86% were seen once, and the ten largest hold approximately 9.7%. Sequencing was done on a sample of peripheral blood. Every receptor here comes from a man aged 35-49 years with active or convalescent COVID-19. Both conserved end residues are part of each CDR3. The D gene is left open where the match is weak. A clone size is listed for some rows: how often the clone was seen (once, few, many), or a class if it is expanded.

J,D,V,size,DNA,CDR3
TRBJ2-7,-,TRBV6-6,-,TGTGCCAGCAGTTACTCCCCCGAGATTGAGCAGTACTTC,CASSYSPEIEQYF
TRBJ2-7,TRBD2,TRBV7-2,-,TGTGCCTCTACTCTAGCGGGGGGCACCTACGAGCAGTACTTC,CASTLAGGTYEQYF
TRBJ2-5,TRBD1,TRBV5-1,-,TGCGCCAGCAGCTGGGGACAGGGGGCCGGCGAGACCCAGTACTTC,CASSWGQGAGETQYF
TRBJ1-4,-,TRBV19,-,TGTGCCGTGGGGAGGGGATCTAATGAAAAACTGTTTTTT,CAVGRGSNEKLFF
TRBJ1-4,-,TRBV19,-,TGTGCCAGTAGTCCAATAGGTCCGGGAACTAATGAAAAACTGTTTTTT,CASSPIGPGTNEKLFF
TRBJ2-7,TRBD1,TRBV10-3,-,TGTGCCATCGGACAGGAGGTAGCTACTGACGAGCAGTACTTC,CAIGQEVATDEQYF
TRBJ2-7,-,TRBV29-1,-,TGCAGCGCTAGGACAGCGCAATCCTCCTACGAGCAGTACTTC,CSARTAQSSYEQYF
TRBJ1-4,-,TRBV28,-,TGTGCCAGCAGGTTACCTCATCGAGGGGAAAAACTGTTTTTT,CASRLPHRGEKLFF
TRBJ2-5,-,TRBV24-1,-,TGTGCCACCAGTGATTTGCCGAACGGACAGATAGAGACCCAGTACTTC,CATSDLPNGQIETQYF
TRBJ1-1,-,TRBV5-1,-,TGCGCCAGCAGCTTGGTTGCGATGAACACTGAAGCTTTCTTT,CASSLVAMNTEAFF
TRBJ2-7,-,TRBV5-4,once,TGTGCCAGCAGCTTCGGGGGAGGCTACGAGCAGTACTTC,CASSFGGGYEQYF
TRBJ2-3,-,TRBV5-1,-,TGCGCCAGCAGTGGGCCCTACAGCGATACGCAGTATTTT,CASSGPYSDTQYF
TRBJ2-1,-,TRBV11-2,-,TGTGCCAGCAGCCCGACAGGAGAGCAGTTCTTC,CASSPTGEQFF
TRBJ1-5,TRBD1,TRBV30,-,TGTGCCTGGACCGGACAGGGGGATCAGCCCCAGCATTTT,CAWTGQGDQPQHF
TRBJ2-1,-,TRBV5-1,-,TGCGCCAGCAGCTTGGGCCAGTTGGAGTTCTTC,CASSLGQLEFF
TRBJ2-5,TRBD2,TRBV5-8,once,TGTGCCAGCAGAGCAGACGGGGGGGAGACCCAGTACTTC,CASRADGGETQYF
TRBJ2-7,TRBD2,TRBV10-2,-,TGCGCCAGCAGTGAGTCAGCTAGCGGGGCCTCCTACGAGCAGTACTTC,CASSESASGASYEQYF
TRBJ2-2,TRBD2,TRBV5-4,few,TGTGCCAGCAGCCCGTCGACTAGCGGGAGTTACCCCGGGGAGCTGTTTTTT,CASSPSTSGSYPGELFF
TRBJ1-1,-,TRBV11-3,-,TGTGCCAGCAGCTTAGACGTGGGGAGAGAAGCTTTCTTT,CASSLDVGREAFF
TRBJ2-3,-,TRBV12-3/TRBV12-4,once,TGTGCCAGCGCGGGGCTTAGCACAGATACGCAGTATTTT,CASAGLSTDTQYF
TRBJ1-1,-,TRBV9,-,TGTGCCAGCAGCGCCGTCGGGGGGCGACTCACTGAAGCTTTCTTT,CASSAVGGRLTEAFF
TRBJ2-2,-,TRBV19,-,TGTGCCAGTAGTGTCTTAGGGGGGGCGCAGAACACCGGGGAGCTGTTTTTT,CASSVLGGAQNTGELFF
TRBJ2-7,-,TRBV27,-,TGTGCCAGCAGACTCGGACACAACTCCTACGAGCAGTACTTC,CASRLGHNSYEQYF
TRBJ2-5,TRBD1,TRBV18,-,TGTGCCAGCTCACCTTCAGGGGGCGCAGAGACCCAGTACTTC,CASSPSGGAETQYF
TRBJ2-1,TRBD2,TRBV4-1,-,TGCGCCAGCAGCTCTGTAGCGGGAGTCTACAATGAGCAGTTCTTC,CASSSVAGVYNEQFF
TRBJ2-1,TRBD1,TRBV2,-,TGTGCCAGCAGTGAGGACAGGCACAATGAGCAGTTCTTC,CASSEDRHNEQFF
TRBJ1-2,-,TRBV13,once,TGTGCCAGCAGCTTAGGGGCAGACTACAACTATGGCTACACCTTC,CASSLGADYNYGYTF
TRBJ1-2,-,TRBV30,-,TGTGCCTGGAGTCCCCTAGTGTGGCCTAACTATGGCTACACCTTC,CAWSPLVWPNYGYTF
TRBJ1-1,-,TRBV19,-,TGTGCCAGTAGTAGGAGTAACACGGGCACTGAAGCTTTCTTT,CASSRSNTGTEAFF
TRBJ2-6,-,TRBV5-6,few,TGTGCCAGCAGCTTGAATCCGGGTGCTGGGGCCAACGTCCTGACTTTC,CASSLNPGAGANVLTF
TRBJ2-1,-,TRBV2,-,TGTGCCAGCAGTGAAGCTTTTACTAGCAATGAGCAGTTCTTC,CASSEAFTSNEQFF
TRBJ1-2,-,TRBV24-1,-,TGTGCCACCGGAGAGCCCCGCTATGGCTACACCTTC,CATGEPRYGYTF
TRBJ2-7,-,TRBV29-1,-,TGCAGCGTTGTATTGCGGTACTACGAGCAGTACTTC,CSVVLRYYEQYF
TRBJ1-2,TRBD1,TRBV6-5,-,TGTGCCAGCAGTTCCAGGAGGGACAGGGATGGCTACACCTTC,CASSSRRDRDGYTF
TRBJ1-4,TRBD1,TRBV15,-,TGTGCCACCAGCAGAGACAGGGGGCGCCACGAAAAACTGTTTTTT,CATSRDRGRHEKLFF
TRBJ2-1,-,TRBV11-3,-,TGTGCCAAGCGAGAGCACTCCTACAATGAGCAGTTCTTC,CAKREHSYNEQFF
TRBJ2-2,TRBD1,TRBV7-3,few,TGTGCCAGCAGAGGGACAGGGAACACCGGGGAGCTGTTTTTT,CASRGTGNTGELFF
TRBJ1-1,TRBD1,TRBV5-4,-,TGTGCCAGCAGCATCGATGGAGGGGGCTACCCTAACACTGAAGCTTTCTTT,CASSIDGGGYPNTEAFF
TRBJ2-2,-,TRBV20-1,-,TGCAGTGCTAGTCCGGGACAGAACACCGGGGAGCTGTTTTTT,CSASPGQNTGELFF
TRBJ1-2,-,TRBV2,-,TGTGCCAGCAGTCCTCAGCGGGGCTTGGCCCTTTTAGACTATGGCTACACCTTC,CASSPQRGLALLDYGYTF
TRBJ2-5,TRBD2,TRBV5-1,-,TGCGCCAGCAGCTTGGCGGGACTAGCGGGGAGGTACCAAGAGACCCAGTACTTC,CASSLAGLAGRYQETQYF
TRBJ1-4,-,TRBV5-1,-,TGCGCCAGCCACTCACCCGGGAGTGAAAAACTGTTTTTT,CASHSPGSEKLFF
TRBJ1-1,TRBD1,TRBV24-1,-,TGTGCCACCAGTGACCCAGACAGGGCCAAAGCTTTCTTT,CATSDPDRAKAFF
TRBJ2-7,TRBD2,TRBV11-2,-,TGTGCCAGCAGCTTATGGGCCCAAATCCGGGGGGGAACCTACGAGCAGTACTTC,CASSLWAQIRGGTYEQYF
TRBJ1-2,-,TRBV9,once,TGTGCCAGCAGCGCCCGACAGCAGCACTATGGCTACACCTTC,CASSARQQHYGYTF
TRBJ1-1,-,TRBV7-9,-,TGTGCCAGCAGCTTAGTGGGCAGGGGCGAGGGATCCACTGAAGCTTTCTTT,CASSLVGRGEGSTEAFF
TRBJ2-7,-,TRBV6-5,-,TGTGCCACCCAGGGTATAGGACAGTCCTACGAGCAGTACTTC,CATQGIGQSYEQYF
TRBJ2-2,-,TRBV12-5,-,TGTGCTAGTGTTTTTTCTGGGGCGACGGGCGGGGAGCTGTTTTTT,CASVFSGATGGELFF
TRBJ1-1,TRBD1,TRBV11-1,-,TGTGCCAGCAGCTTAAACAGGGGGCTGTACACTGAAGCTTTCTTT,CASSLNRGLYTEAFF
TRBJ1-2,-,TRBV10-2,once,TGCGCCAGCAGTGGCGGGACTCATGGCTACACCTTC,CASSGGTHGYTF
TRBJ2-6,TRBD1,TRBV19,-,TGTGCCAGTAGTATACGGACAGGATCAGATGGGGCCAACGTCCTGACTTTC,CASSIRTGSDGANVLTF
TRBJ1-3,TRBD1,TRBV5-1,-,TGCGCCAGCAGCTTTCAGGGGGCAGCCGGAAACACCATATATTTT,CASSFQGAAGNTIYF
TRBJ2-3,-,TRBV18,-,TGTGCCAGCTCACCACTGGACAGCCCCACAGATACGCAGTATTTT,CASSPLDSPTDTQYF
TRBJ2-7,-,TRBV5-1,-,TGCGCCAGCAGCTCCACGACAGGAACCCACGAGCAGTACTTC,CASSSTTGTHEQYF
TRBJ2-1,TRBD1,TRBV30,-,TGTGCCTGGAGGATACAGGGGGGCAATGAGCAGTTCTTC,CAWRIQGGNEQFF
TRBJ2-7,-,TRBV5-1,once,TGCGCCAGCAGCCCAGCCGACAGCCCCTACGAGCAGTACTTC,CASSPADSPYEQYF
TRBJ2-5,-,TRBV11-1,-,TGTGCCAGCAGCTTAGGACTGCAAGAGACCCAGTACTTC,CASSLGLQETQYF